This paragraph reports one T cell receptor (beta chain). The antigen is unknown. This CDR3 has 15 amino acids. From germline, CDR1 is DFQATT and CDR2 SNEGSKA (reference sequence). V was pared by 1 base and J by 5 bases, with 15 bases between. Multiplex PCR with 32 V and 13 J primers amplified TCR beta CDR3. One entry per CDR3 protein results from TCRdb running MiXCR on the multiplex PCR reads. Altogether about 22,000 distinct CDR3 sequences are present, under 35% being singletons, with the ten largest covering roughly 4.4%. The entry originates in a study of immune heterogeneity within non-small cell lung tumors. Study-level results: Clonotypes of T-cell receptor beta found at high frequency were largely distinct between individual patients. Alongside site-unique high-frequency clones, identical dominant CDR3 beta clonotypes recurred across tumor sites within a patient.

Template input was genomic DNA from bulk tumor (about 600 ng per sample). Several widely spaced biopsies per primary tumor were taken during surgery. Patients underwent curative surgery for non-small cell lung cancer (untreated and newly diagnosed). The study drew donors from newly diagnosed non-small cell lung cancer patients having surgery with curative intent. The TCR was taken from a man aged 40-50 years with non-small cell lung cancer. Sequencing used lung tumor tissue. The chain joins TRBV20-1 to TRBJ2-1; a weak D match, TRBD2 (6 bases). In nucleotides, the CDR3 is TGCAGTGCTAGAGTGCGGTGGAGGGCAGACAATGAGCAGTTCTTC. This sequence encodes CSARVRWRADNEQFF.